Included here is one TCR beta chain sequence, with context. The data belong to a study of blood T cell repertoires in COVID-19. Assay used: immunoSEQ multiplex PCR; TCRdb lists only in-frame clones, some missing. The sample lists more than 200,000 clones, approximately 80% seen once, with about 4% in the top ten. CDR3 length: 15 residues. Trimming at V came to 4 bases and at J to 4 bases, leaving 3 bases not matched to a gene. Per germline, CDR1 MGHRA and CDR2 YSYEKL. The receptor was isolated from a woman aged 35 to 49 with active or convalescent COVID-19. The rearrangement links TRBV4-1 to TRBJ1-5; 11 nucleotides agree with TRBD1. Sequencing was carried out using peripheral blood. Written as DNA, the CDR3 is TGCGCCAGCAGCCTGGACAGGGGGCGAAATCAGCCCCAGCATTTT. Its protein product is CASSLDRGRNQPQHF.